Listed below are T cell receptor beta chains from one sample, sequenced in a study of blood T cell repertoires in COVID-19. The assay was immunoSEQ multiplex PCR, and TCRdb's table has in-frame clones only and misses some. The sample has several thousand clones, 75% to 90% seen once. Specimen: peripheral blood. These receptors all stem from a human donor with active COVID-19. The donor label of this sample is uncertain. The CDR3 runs from the conserved cysteine through the conserved F or W. The order of the fields is clone size, D gene, V gene, J gene, CDR3 protein, CDR3 DNA. D genes are given only for firm matches. For some rows the clone size is stated as once, few or many, or as a class when expanded; others skip it.

size: .
D: .
V: TRBV20-1
J: TRBJ2-1
CDR3: CSVQASGEQFF
DNA: TGCAGTGTACAGGCGAGTGGTGAGCAGTTCTTC

size: .
D: TRBD1
V: TRBV9
J: TRBJ2-7
CDR3: CASSVAGTADYEQYF
DNA: TGTGCCAGCAGCGTAGCGGGGACAGCAGACTACGAGCAGTACTTC

size: .
D: .
V: TRBV3-1/TRBV3-2
J: TRBJ2-7
CDR3: CASSQAFFGTGGRSSYEQYF
DNA: .

size: .
D: .
V: TRBV27
J: TRBJ1-6
CDR3: CASSLNSGVGSPLHF
DNA: TGTGCCAGCAGTTTAAATTCCGGGGTTGGATCACCCCTCCACTTT

size: .
D: TRBD2
V: TRBV4-3
J: TRBJ2-1
CDR3: CASSQGGTSGSSYNEQFF
DNA: TGCGCCAGCAGCCAAGGGGGGACTAGCGGAAGCTCCTACAATGAGCAGTTCTTC

size: few
D: TRBD2
V: TRBV4-3
J: TRBJ2-5
CDR3: CASSQGASGNQETQYF
DNA: TGCGCCAGCAGCCAAGGGGCTAGCGGGAACCAAGAGACCCAGTACTTC

size: .
D: TRBD1
V: TRBV7-9
J: TRBJ2-5
CDR3: CASSLSGGDETQYF
DNA: TGTGCCAGCAGCTTATCAGGGGGCGACGAGACCCAGTACTTC

size: .
D: .
V: TRBV18
J: TRBJ2-5
CDR3: CASSPPSSRETQYF
DNA: TGTGCCAGCTCACCACCGTCATCGAGGGAGACCCAGTACTTC

size: .
D: .
V: TRBV30
J: TRBJ1-6
CDR3: CAWSAEFGNSPLHF
DNA: TGTGCCTGGAGTGCCGAATTCGGGAATTCACCCCTCCACTTT

size: .
D: TRBD1
V: TRBV18
J: TRBJ1-4
CDR3: CASSPRTGDEKLFF
DNA: TGTGCCAGCTCACCAAGGACAGGGGATGAAAAACTGTTTTTT

size: .
D: TRBD1
V: TRBV5-1
J: TRBJ2-5
CDR3: CASRVSGGLETQYF
DNA: TGCGCCAGTCGGGTTTCAGGGGGCCTTGAGACCCAGTACTTC

size: .
D: .
V: TRBV15
J: TRBJ2-7
CDR3: CATSRDPTGPSEQYF
DNA: TGTGCCACCAGCAGAGACCCCACAGGGCCTAGCGAGCAGTACTTC

size: .
D: TRBD1
V: TRBV5-1
J: TRBJ1-6
CDR3: CASSSIATGGIDSPLHF
DNA: TGCGCCAGCAGCTCGATTGCTACAGGGGGAATTGATTCACCCCTCCACTTT

size: .
D: TRBD1
V: TRBV5-1
J: TRBJ2-2
CDR3: CASSLGQGDLGELFF
DNA: TGCGCCAGCAGTTTGGGACAGGGAGATTTGGGGGAGCTGTTTTTT

size: .
D: TRBD2
V: TRBV28
J: TRBJ2-2
CDR3: CASRTFGASGTGELFF
DNA: TGTGCCAGCAGGACGTTTGGGGCTAGCGGGACCGGGGAGCTGTTTTTT